Shown below are 9 T cell receptor beta chains from a single sample sequenced in a study of T cell responses to AZD1222 COVID-19 vaccine. TCRdb keeps only in-frame clones here, not all; method: immunoSEQ multiplex PCR. The sample consists of approximately 190,000 clones, approximately 93% of them appearing once. The source material was peripheral blood, sampled 28 days after the second AZD1222 dose. The source is an adult who received the AZD1222 COVID-19 vaccine.

The CDR3 here is CASSGRQGARKNIQYF. The CDR3 nucleotides are TGTGCCAGTAGTGGAAGACAGGGGGCGCGCAAAAACATTCAGTACTTC. The chain employs TRBV19 and TRBJ2-4; 10 bases agree with TRBD1. Germline lookup yields CDR1 LNHDA and CDR2 SQIVND (reference sequence). V lost 5 bases and J lost 3; bases outside the gene matches: 7. This CDR3 is built from 16 residues.

V is TRBV5-6 and J is TRBJ1-2; 7 bases match TRBD1. The CDR3 has 15 amino acids. With V trimmed by 4 bases and J by 0 bases, 6 bases remained unmatched. The V gene's germline CDR1 is SGHDT and CDR2 YYEEEE. In nucleotides, the CDR3 is TGTGCCAGCAGCCCGCCGGGACAGACTAACTATGGCTACACCTTC. It translates to CASSPPGQTNYGYTF.

The V and J genes are TRBV6-5 and TRBJ1-1, with 7 bases that match TRBD1. Germline trimming cut 6 bases from V and 3 bases from J; bases unmatched to any gene: 4. The CDR3 loop spans 13 amino acids. The germline CDR1 and CDR2 sequences are MNHEY and SVGAGI. CDR3 region: CASRKTGYTEAFF. DNA of the CDR3: TGTGCCAGCAGGAAGACAGGGTACACTGAAGCTTTCTTT.

The CDR3 coding sequence is TGTGCCAGCAGTCCGCACGGGGGAGGCGAGCAGTACTTC. Translation: CASSPHGGGEQYF. The chain joins TRBV6-5 to TRBJ2-7; TRBD2 is a possible D gene (6 bases). V lost 5 bases and J lost 6, with 14 bases in between. This CDR3 region has 13 residues. CDR1 MNHEY and CDR2 SVGAGI come from the germline V gene.

The sample holds one count of this clone. CDR3 sequence reads: CASRDRGHYGYTF. The CDR3 nucleotides are TGTGCCAGCAGGGACAGGGGGCACTATGGCTACACCTTC. The rearrangement links TRBV6-5 to TRBJ1-2; TRBD1 matches 11 bases. The CDR3 has 13 residues. With V trimmed by 6 bases and J by 3 bases, 0 bases remained unmatched. Germline V gene data show CDR1 as MNHEY and CDR2 as SVGAGI.

The rearrangement uses TRBV14 and TRBJ1-4, with D possibly TRBD1 on 6 matching bases. CDR1 is SGHDN and CDR2 is FVKESK in the germline V gene. Trimming took 2 bases from V and 8 from J, leaving 15 bases between them. CDR3 length equals 15 residues. The CDR3 DNA sequence: TGTGCCAGCAGCCAATGGGGGCTGGGTGGAGAAAAACTGTTTTTT. It encodes CASSQWGLGGEKLFF.

The V call is TRBV7-9, the J call TRBJ1-5, with TRBD1 as a possible D gene (6 bases). The germline V gene has CDR1 SEHNR and CDR2 FQNEAQ (reference sequence). The CDR3 extends over 14 amino acids. Trimming left V 3 bases short and J 4 bases short, with 10 bases between. CDR3 loop: CASSFGQSNQPQHF. In nucleotides, the CDR3 is TGTGCCAGCAGCTTCGGACAGTCTAATCAGCCCCAGCATTTT.

The chain recombines TRBV28 with TRBJ1-2; D unclear. Trimming took off 1 base at V and 5 bases at J, with 8 bases between the two ends. Germline V gene data show CDR1 as MDHEN and CDR2 as SYDVKM. The CDR3 contains 13 residues. CDR3 residues: CASSLYSGYGYTF. Here the CDR3 DNA reads TGTGCCAGCAGTTTATATTCTGGGTATGGCTACACCTTC.

V is TRBV29-1 and J is TRBJ1-2; 9 bases align to TRBD1. Germline CDR1 reads SQVTM; CDR2 reads ANQGSEA. This CDR3 contains 16 residues. Trimming cost V 0 bases and J 2 bases; bases outside gene matches: 7. In nucleotides, the CDR3 is TGCAGCGTTGAAGATCCGAATGACAGGGGGAACTATGGCTACACCTTC. Its translation is CSVEDPNDRGNYGYTF.